The sequence of this T cell receptor beta chain was determined in a study of OX40 agonist ivuxolimab in advanced cancers. Study information: Those enrolled were about 82% male, with a mean age of 60 years and ages from roughly 20 to 90. Three patients got partial responses; one had hepatocellular carcinoma and two had cutaneous melanoma. Broader study findings: At 0.1 to 3.0 mg/kg and by week 6, clonal expansion occurred in CD4+ and CD8+ blood T cells.

The CDR3 runs to 14 residues. V was clipped by 0 bases and J by 0 bases, with 5 bases between them. Per the germline V gene, CDR1 is MNHEY and CDR2 is SVGAGI. Data came from immunoSEQ multiplex PCR; TCRdb stores just in-frame clones and leaves some out. Found here are some 67,000 clones, about 88% of them singletons; the top ten hold around 0.29%. Comment on this clone: Its specificity is unknown.

The starting material was CD4+ or CD8+ T cells sorted from blood, obtained in a trial of the OX40 agonist ivuxolimab. The rearrangement links TRBV6-5 to TRBJ1-1; no clear D. The clonotype comes from an adult with an advanced solid tumor such as melanoma, head and neck, liver or kidney cancer. The DNA of the CDR3 is TGTGCCAGCAGTTACTCGCAGGTGAACACTGAAGCTTTCTTT. It encodes CASSYSQVNTEAFF.